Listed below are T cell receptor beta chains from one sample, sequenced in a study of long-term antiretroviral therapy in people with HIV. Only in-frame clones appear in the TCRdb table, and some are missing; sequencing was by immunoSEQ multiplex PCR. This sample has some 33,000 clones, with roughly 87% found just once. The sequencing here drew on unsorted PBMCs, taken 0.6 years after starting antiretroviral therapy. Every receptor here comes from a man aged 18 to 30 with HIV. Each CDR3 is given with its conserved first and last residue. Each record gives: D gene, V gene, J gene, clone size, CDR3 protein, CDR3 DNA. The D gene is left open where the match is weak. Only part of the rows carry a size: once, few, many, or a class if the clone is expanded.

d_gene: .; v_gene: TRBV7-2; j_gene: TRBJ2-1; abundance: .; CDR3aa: CASSLLRSSFDEQFF; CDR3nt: TGTGCCAGCAGCCTACTGAGGAGTTCTTTCGATGAGCAGTTCTTC
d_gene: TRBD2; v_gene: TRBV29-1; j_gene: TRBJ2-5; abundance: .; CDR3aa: CSVGDGRAAGETQYF; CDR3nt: TGCAGCGTTGGAGACGGGAGGGCCGCGGGAGAGACCCAGTACTTC
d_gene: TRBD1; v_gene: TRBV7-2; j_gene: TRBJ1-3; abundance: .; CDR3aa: CASSSQGGGNTIYF; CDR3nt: TGTGCCAGCAGCTCCCAGGGGGGCGGAAACACCATATATTTT
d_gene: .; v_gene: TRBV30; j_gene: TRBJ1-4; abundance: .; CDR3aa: CAWSVRGGEKLFF; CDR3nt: TGTGCCTGGAGTGTACGGGGAGGTGAAAAACTGTTTTTT
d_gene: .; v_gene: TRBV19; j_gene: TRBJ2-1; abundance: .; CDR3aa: CASSPTAGAHNEQFF; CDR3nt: TGTGCCAGTAGTCCAACTGCCGGGGCCCACAATGAGCAGTTCTTC
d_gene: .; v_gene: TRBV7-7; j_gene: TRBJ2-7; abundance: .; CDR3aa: CASSLAPASGEQYF; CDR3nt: TGTGCTAGCAGCTTAGCGCCGGCCTCGGGCGAGCAGTACTTC
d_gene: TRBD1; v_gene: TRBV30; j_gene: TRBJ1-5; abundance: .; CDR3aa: CAWRGTGVGQPQHF; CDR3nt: TGTGCCTGGAGAGGGACAGGGGTCGGACAGCCCCAGCATTTT
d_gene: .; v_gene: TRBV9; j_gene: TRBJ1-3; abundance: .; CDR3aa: CASSVRGSGNTIYF; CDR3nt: TGTGCCAGCAGCGTGCGGGGCTCTGGAAACACCATATATTTT
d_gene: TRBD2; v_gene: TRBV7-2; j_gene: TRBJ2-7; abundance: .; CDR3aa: CASSSPWTSGRSTYEQYF; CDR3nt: TGTGCCAGCAGCTCCCCATGGACTAGCGGGAGAAGTACCTACGAGCAGTACTTC
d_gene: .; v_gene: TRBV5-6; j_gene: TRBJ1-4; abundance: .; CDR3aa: CASSYWTGRGPNEKLFF; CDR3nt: TGTGCCAGCAGCTATTGGACGGGGCGAGGACCTAATGAAAAACTGTTTTTT
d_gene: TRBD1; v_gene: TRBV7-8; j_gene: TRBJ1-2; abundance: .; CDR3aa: CASSSEGHGTGYGYTF; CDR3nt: TGTGCCAGCAGCAGCGAAGGACATGGGACAGGCTATGGCTACACCTTC
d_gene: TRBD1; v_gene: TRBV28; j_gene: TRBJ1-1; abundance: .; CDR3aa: CASSPRDRAPEAFF; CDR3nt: TGTGCCAGCAGTCCTCGGGACAGGGCCCCTGAAGCTTTCTTT
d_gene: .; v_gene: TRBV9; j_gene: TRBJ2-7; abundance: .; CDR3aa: CASSVGVAGSYEQYF; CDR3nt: TGTGCCAGCAGCGTAGGGGTAGCCGGGAGTTACGAGCAGTACTTC
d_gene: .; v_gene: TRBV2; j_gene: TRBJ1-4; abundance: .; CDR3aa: CASSVREANEKLFF; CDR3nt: TGTGCCAGCAGCGTAAGGGAGGCGAATGAAAAACTGTTTTTT
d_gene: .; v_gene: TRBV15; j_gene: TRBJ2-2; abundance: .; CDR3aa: CATRLGRDTGELFF; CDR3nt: TGTGCCACCAGGCTTGGACGGGACACCGGGGAGCTGTTTTTT
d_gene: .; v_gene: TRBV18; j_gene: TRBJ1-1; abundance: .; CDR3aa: CASSPVKDTEAFF; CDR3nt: TGTGCCAGCTCACCTGTTAAGGACACTGAAGCTTTCTTT
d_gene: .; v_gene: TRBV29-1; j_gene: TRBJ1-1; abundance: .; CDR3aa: CSAGPGQFAEAFF; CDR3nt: TGCAGCGCGGGGCCAGGGCAATTTGCTGAAGCTTTCTTT
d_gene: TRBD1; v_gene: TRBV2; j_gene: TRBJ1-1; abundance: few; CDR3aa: CASIGDRGSTEAFF; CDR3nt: TGTGCCAGCATCGGCGACAGGGGGAGCACTGAAGCTTTCTTT
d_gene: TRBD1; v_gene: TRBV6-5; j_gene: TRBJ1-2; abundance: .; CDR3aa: CASSYSRDRGGYTF; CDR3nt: TGTGCCAGCAGTTACTCGCGGGACAGGGGCGGCTACACCTTC
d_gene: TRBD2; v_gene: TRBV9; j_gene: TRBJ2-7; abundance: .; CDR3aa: CASSAPGGGSNSSYEQYF; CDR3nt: TGTGCCAGCAGCGCACCCGGGGGGGGATCAAATTCGTCCTACGAGCAGTACTTC
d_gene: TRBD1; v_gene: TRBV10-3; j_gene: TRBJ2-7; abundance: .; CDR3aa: CAISGGTGAYEQYF; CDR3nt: TGTGCCATCAGTGGCGGGACAGGAGCCTACGAGCAGTACTTC
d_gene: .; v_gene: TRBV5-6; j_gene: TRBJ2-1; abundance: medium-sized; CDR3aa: CASSLGDNEQFF; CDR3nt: TGTGCCAGCAGCTTGGGTGACAATGAGCAGTTCTTC
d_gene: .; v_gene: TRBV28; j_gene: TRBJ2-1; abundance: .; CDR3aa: CASRGGDKLYNEQFF; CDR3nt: TGTGCCAGCAGGGGCGGGGACAAACTCTACAATGAGCAGTTCTTC
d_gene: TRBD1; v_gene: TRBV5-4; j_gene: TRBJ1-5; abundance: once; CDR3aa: CASSSYRGGGNQPQHF; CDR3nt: TGTGCCAGCAGCTCATACAGGGGAGGCGGCAATCAGCCCCAGCATTTT
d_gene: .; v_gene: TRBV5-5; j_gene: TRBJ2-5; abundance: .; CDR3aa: CASSPPVLETQYF; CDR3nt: TGTGCCAGCAGTCCGCCGGTGCTCGAGACCCAGTACTTC
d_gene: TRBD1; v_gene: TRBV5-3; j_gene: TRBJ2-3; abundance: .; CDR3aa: CARSSGGTGFTDTQYF; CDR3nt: TGTGCCAGAAGCTCCGGTGGGACAGGATTCACAGATACGCAGTATTTT
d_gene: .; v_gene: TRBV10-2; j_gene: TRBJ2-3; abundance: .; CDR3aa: CASQTDTQYF; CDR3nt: TGCGCCAGCCAGACAGATACGCAGTATTTT
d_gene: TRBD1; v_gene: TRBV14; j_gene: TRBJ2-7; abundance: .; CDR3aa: CASSQGNQGAYEQYF; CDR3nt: TGTGCCAGCAGCCAAGGCAATCAGGGGGCCTACGAGCAGTACTTC
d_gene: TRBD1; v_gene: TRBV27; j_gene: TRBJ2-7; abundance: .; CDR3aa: CASWDRVYEQYF; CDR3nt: TGTGCCAGCTGGGACAGGGTTTACGAGCAGTACTTC
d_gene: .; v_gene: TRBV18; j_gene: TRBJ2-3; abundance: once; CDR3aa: CASSPRAGDTQYF; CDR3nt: TGTGCCAGCTCACCCAGGGCAGGAGATACGCAGTATTTT
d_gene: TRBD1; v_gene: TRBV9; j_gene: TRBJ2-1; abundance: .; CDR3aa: CASSAPTGTTYNEQFF; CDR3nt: TGTGCCAGCAGCGCACCGACAGGGACCACCTACAATGAGCAGTTCTTC
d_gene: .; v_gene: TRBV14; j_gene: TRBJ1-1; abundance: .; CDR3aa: CASSQVKEAFF; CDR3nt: TGTGCCAGCAGCCAGGTAAAGGAAGCTTTCTTT
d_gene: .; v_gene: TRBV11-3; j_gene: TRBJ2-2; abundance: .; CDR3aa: CASSLEPHEGGTGELFF; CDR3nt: TGTGCCAGCAGCTTAGAACCCCACGAGGGGGGCACCGGGGAGCTGTTTTTT
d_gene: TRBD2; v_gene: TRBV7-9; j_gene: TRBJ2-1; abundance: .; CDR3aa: CASSLGLGGRQGEQFF; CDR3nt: TGTGCCAGCAGCTTAGGATTGGGGGGGAGGCAAGGTGAGCAGTTCTTC
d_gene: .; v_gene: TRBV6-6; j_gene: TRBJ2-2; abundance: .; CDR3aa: CASSYSQGRNTGELFF; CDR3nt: TGTGCCAGCAGTTACTCACAGGGACGGAACACCGGGGAGCTGTTTTTT
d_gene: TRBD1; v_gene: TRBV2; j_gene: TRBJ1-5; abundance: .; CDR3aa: CASSVYRDRGLSNQPQHF; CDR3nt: TGTGCCAGCAGTGTATACCGGGACAGGGGGCTGAGCAATCAGCCCCAGCATTTT
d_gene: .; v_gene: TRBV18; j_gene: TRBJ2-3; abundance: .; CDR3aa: CASSFTDTQYF; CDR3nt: TGTGCCAGCTCTTTCACAGATACGCAGTATTTT
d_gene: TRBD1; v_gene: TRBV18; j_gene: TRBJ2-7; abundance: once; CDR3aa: CASSNSGQGREQYF; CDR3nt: TGTGCCAGCTCAAACTCGGGACAGGGACGGGAGCAGTACTTC
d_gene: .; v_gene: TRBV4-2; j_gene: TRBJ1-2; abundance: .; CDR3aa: CASSQDPTVKRDGYTF; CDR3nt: TGTGCCAGCAGCCAAGATCCGACGGTCAAACGGGATGGCTACACCTTC
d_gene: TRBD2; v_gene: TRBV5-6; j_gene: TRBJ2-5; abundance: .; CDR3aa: CASSLIGRGQETQYF; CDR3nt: TGTGCCAGCAGCTTGATAGGGAGGGGACAAGAGACCCAGTACTTC
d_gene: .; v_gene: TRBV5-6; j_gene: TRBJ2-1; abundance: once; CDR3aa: CASSFRVRVHEQFF; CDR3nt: TGTGCCAGCAGCTTCCGGGTCAGGGTACATGAGCAGTTCTTC
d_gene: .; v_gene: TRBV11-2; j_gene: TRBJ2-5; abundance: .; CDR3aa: CASSSWETQYF; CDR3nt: TGTGCCAGCAGCTCATGGGAAACCCAGTACTTC
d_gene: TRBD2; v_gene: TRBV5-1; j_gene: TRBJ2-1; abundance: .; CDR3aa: CASSLERVAGGPWNEQFF; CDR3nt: TGCGCCAGCAGCTTGGAGAGGGTAGCGGGAGGGCCCTGGAATGAGCAGTTCTTC
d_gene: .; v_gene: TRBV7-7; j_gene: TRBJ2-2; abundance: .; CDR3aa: CASSLVAYTGELFF; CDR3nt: TGTGCTAGCAGCTTAGTAGCCTACACCGGGGAGCTGTTTTTT
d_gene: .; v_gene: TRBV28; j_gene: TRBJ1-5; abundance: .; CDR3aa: CATDPWGTSNQPQHF; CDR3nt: TGTGCCACCGACCCTTGGGGGACCAGCAATCAGCCCCAGCATTTT
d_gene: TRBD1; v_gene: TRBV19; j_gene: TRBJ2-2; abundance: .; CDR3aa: CASTHSGTGTGELFF; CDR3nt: TGTGCCAGTACTCATTCCGGGACAGGGACCGGGGAGCTGTTTTTT
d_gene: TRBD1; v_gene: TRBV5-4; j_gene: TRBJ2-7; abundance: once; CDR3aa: CASSRGTGKYEQYF; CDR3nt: TGTGCCAGCAGTCGGGGGACAGGGAAATACGAGCAGTACTTC
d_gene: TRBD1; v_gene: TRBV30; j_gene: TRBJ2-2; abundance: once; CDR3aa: CAWSGTGYTGELFF; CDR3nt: TGTGCCTGGTCCGGGACAGGGTACACCGGGGAGCTGTTTTTT